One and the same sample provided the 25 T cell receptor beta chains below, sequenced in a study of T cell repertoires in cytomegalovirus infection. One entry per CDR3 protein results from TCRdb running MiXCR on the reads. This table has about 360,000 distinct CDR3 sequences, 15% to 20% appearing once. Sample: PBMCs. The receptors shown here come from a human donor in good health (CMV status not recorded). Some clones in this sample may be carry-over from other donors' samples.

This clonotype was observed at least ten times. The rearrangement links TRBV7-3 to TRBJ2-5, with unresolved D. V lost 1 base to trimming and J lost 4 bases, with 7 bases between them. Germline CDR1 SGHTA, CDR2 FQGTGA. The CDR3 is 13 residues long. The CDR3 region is CASSLNPRETQYF. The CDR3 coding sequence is TGTGCCAGCAGCTTAAATCCCCGAGAGACCCAGTACTTC.

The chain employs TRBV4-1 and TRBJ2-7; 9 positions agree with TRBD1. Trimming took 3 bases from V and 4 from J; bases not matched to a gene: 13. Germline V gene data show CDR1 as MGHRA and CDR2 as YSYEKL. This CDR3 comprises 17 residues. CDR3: CASSHSHQQGAAYEQYF. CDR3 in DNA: TGCGCCAGCAGCCACAGCCACCAACAGGGGGCAGCTTACGAGCAGTACTTC.

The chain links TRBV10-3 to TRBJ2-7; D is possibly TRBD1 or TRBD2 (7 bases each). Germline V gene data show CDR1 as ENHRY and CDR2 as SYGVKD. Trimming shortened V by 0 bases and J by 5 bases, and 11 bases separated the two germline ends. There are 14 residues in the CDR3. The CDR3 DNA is TGTGCCATCAGTGAGTCCAGGGGGGGGAACGAGCAGTACTTC. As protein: CAISESRGGNEQYF.

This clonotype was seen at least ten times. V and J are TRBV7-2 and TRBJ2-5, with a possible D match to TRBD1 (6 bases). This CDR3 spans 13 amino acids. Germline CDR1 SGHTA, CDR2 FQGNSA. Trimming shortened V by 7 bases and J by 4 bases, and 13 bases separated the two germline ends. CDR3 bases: TGTGCCAGCACGGGACACCCGGGAGAGACCCAGTACTTC. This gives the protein CASTGHPGETQYF.

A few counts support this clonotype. CDR3 in DNA: TGTGCCAGCAGTTTCCAACAGGGGGGCGTGGAGACCCAGTACTTC. It codes for CASSFQQGGVETQYF. The chain couples TRBV28 to TRBJ2-5; 8 nucleotides agree with TRBD1. Germline loops: CDR1 MDHEN, CDR2 SYDVKM. V lost 3 bases and J lost 5; bases outside the gene matches: 8. The CDR3 is 15 amino acids.

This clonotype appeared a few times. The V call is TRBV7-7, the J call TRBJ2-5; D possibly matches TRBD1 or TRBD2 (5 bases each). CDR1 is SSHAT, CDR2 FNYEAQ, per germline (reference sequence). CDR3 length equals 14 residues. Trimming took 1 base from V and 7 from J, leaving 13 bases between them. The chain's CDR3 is CASSLGGTLGTQYF. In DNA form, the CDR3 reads TGTGCCAGCAGCTTAGGGGGGACCCTAGGGACCCAGTACTTC.

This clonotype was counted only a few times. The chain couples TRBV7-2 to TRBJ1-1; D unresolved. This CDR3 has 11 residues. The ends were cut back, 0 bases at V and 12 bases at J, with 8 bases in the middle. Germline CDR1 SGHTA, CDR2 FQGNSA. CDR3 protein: CASSLAQPPFF. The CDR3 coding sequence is TGTGCCAGCAGCTTAGCGCAACCCCCTTTCTTT.

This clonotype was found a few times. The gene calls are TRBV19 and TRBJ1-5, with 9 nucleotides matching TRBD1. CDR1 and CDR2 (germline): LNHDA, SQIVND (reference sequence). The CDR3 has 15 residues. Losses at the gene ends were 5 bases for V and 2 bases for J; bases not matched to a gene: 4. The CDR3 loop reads CASSLRTGGNQPQHF. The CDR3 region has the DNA TGTGCCAGTAGTCTCCGGACAGGGGGCAATCAGCCCCAGCATTTT.

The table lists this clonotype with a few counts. The chain's CDR3 is CASTFSAETQYF. In DNA form, the CDR3 reads TGTGCCAGCACCTTTTCCGCAGAGACCCAGTACTTC. V gene TRBV12-3 or TRBV12-4 combines with J gene TRBJ2-5; D gene uncertain. The V and J ends lost 7 bases and 4 bases respectively, with 10 bases between them. This CDR3 has 12 amino acids.

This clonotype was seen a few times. CDR3 coding DNA: TGTGCCAGCAGTTTTGGGTGGGGCAGCGAAGCTTTCTTT. Translation: CASSFGWGSEAFF. The chain uses TRBV12-3 or TRBV12-4 and TRBJ1-1; possible D gene TRBD1, 5 bases. The V end was cut by 3 bases, the J end by 8 bases, with 13 bases between. This CDR3 is 13 amino acids long.

The CDR3 here is CASSYSLGGEAFF. Written as DNA, the CDR3 is TGTGCCAGCAGTTACTCGCTGGGGGGGGAAGCTTTCTTT. The rearrangement links TRBV6-2 or TRBV6-3 to TRBJ1-1; D possibly corresponds to TRBD1 (5 bases). The CDR3 totals 13 residues. The germline CDR1 and CDR2 sequences are MNHEY and SVGEGT. V lost 0 bases to trimming and J lost 8 bases, with 10 bases between them.

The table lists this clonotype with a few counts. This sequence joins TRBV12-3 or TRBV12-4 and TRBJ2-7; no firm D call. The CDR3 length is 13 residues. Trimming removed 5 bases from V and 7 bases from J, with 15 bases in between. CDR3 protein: CASSRSSRREQYF. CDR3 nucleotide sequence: TGTGCCAGCAGTCGGAGCTCTCGGCGGGAGCAGTACTTC.

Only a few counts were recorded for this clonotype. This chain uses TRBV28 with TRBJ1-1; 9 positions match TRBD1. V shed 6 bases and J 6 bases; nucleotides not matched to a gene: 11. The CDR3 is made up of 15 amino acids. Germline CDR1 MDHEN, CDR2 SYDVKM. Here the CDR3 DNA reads TGTGCCAGCAGGATATTACCAGGGACAGGGTCTGAAGCTTTCTTT. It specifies CASRILPGTGSEAFF.

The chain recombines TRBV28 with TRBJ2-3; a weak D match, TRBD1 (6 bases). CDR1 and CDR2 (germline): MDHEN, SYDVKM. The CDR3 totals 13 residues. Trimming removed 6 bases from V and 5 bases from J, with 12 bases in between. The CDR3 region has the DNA TGTGCCAGCAGGGAAGGACAGAAAGATACGCAGTATTTT. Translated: CASREGQKDTQYF.

The CDR3 DNA reads as TGTGCCAGCAACGCGGAACTTCCTGGTCGTACGCAGTATTTT. Encoded protein: CASNAELPGRTQYF. This rearrangement joins TRBV2 to TRBJ2-3, with no clear D. Germline CDR1 SNHLY, CDR2 FYNNEI. Trimming left V 7 bases short and J 8 bases short, with 19 bases between. The CDR3 is 14 amino acids.

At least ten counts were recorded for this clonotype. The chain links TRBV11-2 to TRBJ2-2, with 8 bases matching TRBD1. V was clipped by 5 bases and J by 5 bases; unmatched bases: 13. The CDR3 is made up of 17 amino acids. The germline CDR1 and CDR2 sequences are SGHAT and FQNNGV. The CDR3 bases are TGTGCCAGCAGCGTATGGACAGGGCAAGGTTTAACCGGGGAGCTGTTTTTT. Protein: CASSVWTGQGLTGELFF.

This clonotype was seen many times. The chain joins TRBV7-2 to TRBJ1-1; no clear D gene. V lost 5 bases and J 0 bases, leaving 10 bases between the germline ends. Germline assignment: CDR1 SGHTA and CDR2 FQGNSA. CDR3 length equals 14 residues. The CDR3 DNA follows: TGTGCCAGCAGCCCGAGGGCTTTGAACACTGAAGCTTTCTTT. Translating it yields CASSPRALNTEAFF.

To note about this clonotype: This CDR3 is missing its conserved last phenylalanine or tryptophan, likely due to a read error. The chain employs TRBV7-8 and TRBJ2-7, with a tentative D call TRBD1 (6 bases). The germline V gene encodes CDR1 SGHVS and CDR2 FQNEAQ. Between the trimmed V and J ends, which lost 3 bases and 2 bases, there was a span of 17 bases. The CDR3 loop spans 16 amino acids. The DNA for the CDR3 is TGTGCCAGCAGCTTTATGGTCAAAGGGGGAACCTACGAGCAGTACTAC. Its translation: CASSFMVKGGTYEQYY.

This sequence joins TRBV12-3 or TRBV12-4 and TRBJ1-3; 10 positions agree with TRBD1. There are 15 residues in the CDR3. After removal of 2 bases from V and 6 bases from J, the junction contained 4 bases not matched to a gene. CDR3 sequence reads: CASSLRQGAENTIYF. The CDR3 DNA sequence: TGTGCCAGCAGTTTAAGACAGGGGGCCGAAAACACCATATATTTT.

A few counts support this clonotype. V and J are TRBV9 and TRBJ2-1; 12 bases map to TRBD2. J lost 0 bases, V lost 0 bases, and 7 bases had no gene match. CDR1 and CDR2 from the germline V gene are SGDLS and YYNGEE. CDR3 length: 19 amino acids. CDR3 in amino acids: CASSVASTSGSSSYNEQFF. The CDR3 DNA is TGTGCCAGCAGCGTAGCTTCGACTAGCGGGAGTTCCTCCTACAATGAGCAGTTCTTC.

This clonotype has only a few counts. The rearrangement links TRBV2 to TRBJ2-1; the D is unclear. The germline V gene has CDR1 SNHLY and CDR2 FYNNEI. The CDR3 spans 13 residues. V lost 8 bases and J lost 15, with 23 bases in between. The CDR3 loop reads CASSSSKAIGPFF. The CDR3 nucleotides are TGTGCCAGCTCCTCGTCTAAAGCAATCGGCCCGTTCTTC.

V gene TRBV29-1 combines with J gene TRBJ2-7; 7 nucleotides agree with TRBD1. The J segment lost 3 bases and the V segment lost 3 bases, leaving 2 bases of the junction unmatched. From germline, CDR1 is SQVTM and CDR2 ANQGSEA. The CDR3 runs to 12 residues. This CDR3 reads CSVDSGGYEQYF. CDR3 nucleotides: TGCAGCGTTGACTCAGGGGGCTACGAGCAGTACTTC.

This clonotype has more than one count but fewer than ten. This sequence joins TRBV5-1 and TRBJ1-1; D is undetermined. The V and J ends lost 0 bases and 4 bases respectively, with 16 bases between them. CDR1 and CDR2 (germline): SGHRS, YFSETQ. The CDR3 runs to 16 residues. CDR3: CASSLASVGSGTEAFF. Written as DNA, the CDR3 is TGCGCCAGCAGCTTGGCTTCGGTCGGGTCGGGCACTGAAGCTTTCTTT.

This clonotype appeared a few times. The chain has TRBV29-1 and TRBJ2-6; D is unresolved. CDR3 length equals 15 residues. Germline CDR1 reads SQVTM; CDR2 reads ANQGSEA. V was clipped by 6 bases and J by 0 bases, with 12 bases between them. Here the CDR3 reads CSVELFSSGANVLTF. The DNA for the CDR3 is TGCAGCGTAGAACTTTTCTCCTCTGGGGCCAACGTCCTGACTTTC. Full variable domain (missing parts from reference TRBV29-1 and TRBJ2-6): SAVISQKPSRDICQRGTSLTIQCQVDSQVTMMFWYRQQPGQSLTLIATANQGSEATYESGFVIDKFPISRPNLTFSTLTVSNMSPEDSSIYLCSVELFSSGANVLTFGAGSRLTVL.

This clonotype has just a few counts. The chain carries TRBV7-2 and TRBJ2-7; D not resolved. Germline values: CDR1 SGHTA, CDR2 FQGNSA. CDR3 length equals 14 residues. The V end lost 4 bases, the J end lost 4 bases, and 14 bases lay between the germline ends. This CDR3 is CASSSSPGWYEQYF. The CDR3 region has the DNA TGTGCCAGCAGCTCCTCCCCCGGTTGGTACGAGCAGTACTTC.